This T cell receptor (beta chain) was recorded in a study of OX40 agonist ivuxolimab in advanced cancers. TCRdb's copy holds only in-frame clones and misses some; the assay was immunoSEQ multiplex PCR. The table lists tens of thousands of clones, about 88% of them singletons, with roughly an eighth in the top ten. V lost 3 bases, J lost 11 bases, and 23 bases lay in between. CDR1 is SGHDT and CDR2 is YYEEEE in the germline V gene. The CDR3 contains 15 residues. Specimen: CD4+ or CD8+ T cells sorted from blood, collected in a trial of the OX40 agonist ivuxolimab. The V call is TRBV5-6, the J call TRBJ1-1; D is perhaps TRBD1 (6 bases). The TCR originated in an adult with an advanced solid tumor such as melanoma, head and neck, liver or kidney cancer. As DNA, the CDR3 is TGTGCCAGCAGCTCGGTGCCTCTACGACAGGAGAGGGCTTTCTTT. This codes for CASSSVPLRQERAFF.